The 18 T cell receptor beta chains below come from one sample, sequenced in a study of vaccination effects on CD4 cells after COVID-19. Before sequencing, viral peptide pools were used by the ViraFEST assay to expand antigen-specific CD4+ T cells. Once cultured for 10 to 11 days, the cells underwent separation to obtain CD4+ T cells. Everyone in the study got two shots of either the BNT162b2 or mRNA-1273 vaccine. This table comes from immunoSEQ multiplex PCR, and its TCRdb copy is limited to in-frame clones, with some not included. The sample shows over 50,000 clones, 55% to 85% of them seen only once. Their antigens remain unidentified. The sample here was CD4+ T cells from PBMCs cultured with HCoV-229E spike peptides, taken after COVID-19 vaccination. These receptor sequences come from a human donor who received a COVID-19 vaccine.

For this clone: A junction end diverges from the germline sequence, so it may reflect a read error. The rearrangement links TRBV13 to TRBJ2-5; D tentatively reads TRBD1 or TRBD2 (6 bases each). Germline V gene data show CDR1 as PRHDT and CDR2 as FYEKMQ (reference sequence). This CDR3 spans 15 amino acids. The CDR3 here is CASSLMGGPQETQYF. CDR3 bases: TGTGCCAGCAGCTTAATGGGGGGCCCACAAGAGACCCAATACTTC. Using reference TRBV13 and TRBJ2-5 for the parts outside the CDR3, the full variable domain is AAGVIQSPRHLIKEKRETATLKCYPIPRHDTVYWYQQGPGQDPQFLISFYEKMQSDKGSIPDRFSAQQFSDYHSELNMSSLELGDSALYFCASSLMGGPQETQYFGPGTRLLVL.

Only a few counts were recorded for this clone. V and J are TRBV9 and TRBJ2-5; TRBD2 matches at 7 bases. There are 14 residues in the CDR3. Germline CDR1 is SGDLS and CDR2 is YYNGEE. V shed 7 bases and J 5 bases; nucleotides not matched to a gene: 11. The CDR3 sequence is CASGRGRGVETQYF. The CDR3 DNA reads as TGTGCCAGCGGCCGGGGGAGGGGAGTGGAGACCCAGTACTTC.

CDR3 amino acids: CASEAGWNTEAFF. CDR3 nucleotide sequence: TGTGCCAGCGAGGCAGGGTGGAACACTGAAGCTTTCTTT. V is TRBV2 and J is TRBJ1-1, with D possibly TRBD1 on 5 matching bases. There are 13 residues in the CDR3. V shed 8 bases and J shed 1 base, with 11 bases lying between them. Germline V gene lookup returns CDR1 SNHLY and CDR2 FYNNEI. The full variable domain, in which reference TRBV2 and TRBJ1-1 provide the parts outside the CDR3, is EPEVTQTPSHQVTQMGQEVILRCVPISNHLYFYWYRQILGQKVEFLVSFYNNEISEKSEIFDDQFSVERPDGSNFTLKIRSTKLEDSAMYFCASEAGWNTEAFFGQGTRLTVV.

The chain recombines TRBV30 with TRBJ1-1; 7 bases map to TRBD1. Losses at the gene ends were 0 bases for V and 2 bases for J; bases not matched to a gene: 12. The CDR3 has 17 residues. Germline V gene lookup returns CDR1 GTSNPN and CDR2 SVGIG (reference sequence). The DNA of the CDR3 is TGTGCCTGGAGTGTAAGTCGTACAGGGGAGTTTAACACTGAAGCTTTCTTT. This gives the protein CAWSVSRTGEFNTEAFF.

Here the CDR3 DNA reads TGTGCCAGCAGTTTTAAGAGCTCCTATAATTCACCCCTCCACTTT. As protein: CASSFKSSYNSPLHF. The chain is built from TRBV6-6 and TRBJ1-6; no clear D. Germline CDR1 and CDR2: MNHNY and SVGAGI (reference sequence). Between the trimmed V and J ends, which lost 4 bases and 0 bases, there was a span of 7 bases. There are 15 residues in the CDR3.

The chain recombines TRBV29-1 with TRBJ2-7; no clear D. Germline lookup yields CDR1 SQVTM and CDR2 ANQGSEA. The V gene lost 8 bases and the J gene lost 5 bases, with 7 bases spanning the gap. The CDR3 covers 9 residues. The CDR3 spells CSRLNEQYV. The CDR3 DNA follows: TGCAGCCGTCTTAACGAGCAGTACGTC.

The chain carries TRBV19 and TRBJ2-3, with D possibly TRBD2 on 7 matching bases. The germline V gene encodes CDR1 LNHDA and CDR2 SQIVND (reference sequence). The V end lost 5 bases, the J end lost 2 bases, and 11 bases lay between the germline ends. The CDR3 spans 14 residues. CDR3 region: CASSGGAYTDTQYF. DNA of the CDR3: TGTGCCAGTAGTGGGGGGGCCTACACAGATACGCAGTATTTT.

The V gene is TRBV12-3 or TRBV12-4, the J gene TRBJ1-2; 7 bases match TRBD1. The CDR3 is made up of 13 amino acids. V dropped 5 bases and J dropped 2; count of bases not matched to a gene: 2. CDR3 bases: TGTGCCAGCAGTCCGACAGGGAACTATGGCTACACCTTC. It encodes CASSPTGNYGYTF.

V usage is TRBV25-1 and J usage is TRBJ1-4; the match to TRBD1 covers 9 bases. In germline, CDR1 is MGHDK, CDR2 SYGVNS. The junction had 13 bases not matched to a gene; V was cut back by 4 bases and J by 7 bases. This CDR3 is 17 amino acids long. In DNA, the CDR3 is TGTGCCAGCAGTGTTGGGACAACAGGGGGCCGAGGTGAAAAACTGTTTTTT. This sequence encodes CASSVGTTGGRGEKLFF.

V is TRBV5-1 and J is TRBJ2-3, with D unclear. The CDR3 has 12 residues. Germline assignment: CDR1 SGHRS and CDR2 YFSETQ. V lost 0 bases and J lost 2, with 1 base in between. The CDR3 DNA follows: TGCGCCAGCAGCTTGGTCACAGATACGCAGTATTTT. Protein sequence: CASSLVTDTQYF.

The CDR3: CASSSVRQETQYF. The CDR3 DNA sequence: TGTGCCAGCAGCTCGGTACGTCAAGAGACCCAGTACTTC. This chain connects TRBV11-2 to TRBJ2-5; D ambiguous. The CDR3 extends over 13 amino acids. The germline gives CDR1 SGHAT, CDR2 FQNNGV. V was cut by 4 bases and J by 2 bases, with 8 bases left in between.

V is TRBV9 and J is TRBJ2-5; 8 nucleotides line up with TRBD1. Germline V gene sequence: CDR1 SGDLS, CDR2 YYNGEE. V lost 3 bases and J lost 2; bases outside the gene matches: 3. This CDR3 is 14 amino acids long. CDR3 residues: CASSGWTGQETQYF. The CDR3 DNA is TGTGCCAGCAGCGGTTGGACAGGGCAAGAGACCCAGTACTTC. Full variable domain (missing parts from reference TRBV9 and TRBJ2-5): DSGVTQTPKHLITATGQRVTLRCSPRSGDLSVYWYQQSLDQGLQFLIQYYNGEERAKGNILERFSAQQFPDLHSELNLSSLELGDSALYFCASSGWTGQETQYFGPGTRLLVL.

This chain connects TRBV18 to TRBJ2-1; D uncertain. V lost 6 bases and J 8 bases, leaving 11 bases between the germline ends. Germline CDR1 KGHSH, CDR2 LQKENI. The CDR3 length is 12 residues. In nucleotides, the CDR3 is TGTGCCAGCTCCCGCCAGCCCGATGAGCAGTTCTTC. Its protein product is CASSRQPDEQFF.

V is TRBV18 and J is TRBJ1-1; D remains unclear. The CDR3 loop spans 15 amino acids. V was trimmed by 3 bases and J by 4 bases, leaving 15 bases between them. Per the germline V gene, CDR1 is KGHSH and CDR2 is LQKENI. The CDR3 here is CASSPSGVFFTEAFF. CDR3 sequence (DNA): TGTGCCAGCTCACCGTCTGGGGTTTTTTTCACTGAAGCTTTCTTT. The whole variable domain, remainder taken from reference TRBV18 and TRBJ1-1, is NAGVMQNPRHLVRRRGQEARLRCSPMKGHSHVYWYRQLPEEGLKFMVYLQKENIIDESGMPKERFSAEFPKEGPSILRIQQVVRGDSAAYFCASSPSGVFFTEAFFGQGTRLTVV.

This chain joins TRBV5-1 and TRBJ2-2; 7 positions match TRBD1. There are 17 residues in the CDR3. The trim removed 0 bases at V and 0 bases at J, leaving 5 bases unmatched. In germline, CDR1 is SGHRS, CDR2 YFSETQ. The CDR3 DNA reads as TGCGCCAGCAGCTTGGGACAGGGAAACGCGAACACCGGGGAGCTGTTTTTT. Its protein is CASSLGQGNANTGELFF.

The chain joins TRBV5-8 to TRBJ1-3; no firm D call. Germline lookup yields CDR1 SGHTS and CDR2 YDEGEE. V was trimmed by 0 bases and J by 1 base, leaving 11 bases between them. The CDR3 consists of 16 residues. CDR3 DNA sequence: TGTGCCAGCAGCTTGGGACGTATTATGTCTGGAAACACCATATATTTT. Encoded protein: CASSLGRIMSGNTIYF.

This chain connects TRBV11-2 to TRBJ2-3; TRBD1 matches at 7 bases. J lost 2 bases, V lost 5 bases, and 10 bases had no gene match. The CDR3 length is 16 residues. Germline-derived CDR1 and CDR2 are SGHAT and FQNNGV. This CDR3 reads CASSLTPGQNTDTQYF. As DNA, the CDR3 is TGTGCCAGCAGCCTAACCCCGGGACAGAACACAGATACGCAGTATTTT.

This clone has only a few counts. This chain connects TRBV24-1 to TRBJ2-2; 7 bases are a match to TRBD1. Germline assignment: CDR1 KGHDR and CDR2 SFDVKD. Trimming took 4 bases from V and 4 from J; bases not matched to a gene: 5. This CDR3 spans 15 amino acids. This CDR3 is CATSDRDRATGELFF. The CDR3 DNA reads TGTGCCACCAGTGACAGGGACAGAGCCACCGGGGAGCTGTTTTTT.